This TCR beta chain was profiled in a study of T-cell reconstitution after alpha-beta-depleted transplantation in children. Study-level points and caveats: Newly produced T cells mostly accounted for T-cell counts and diversity one year post-transplant.

J lost 4 bases, V lost 2 bases, and 0 bases had no gene match. The CDR3 has 14 residues. Germline V gives CDR1 MNHEY, CDR2 SMNVEV (reference sequence). This clonotype was recorded many times. Antigen: not known. A TCRbeta library incorporating unique molecular identifiers was prepared. Via MiXCR, TCRdb re-called the PCR reads, giving one row per CDR3 protein. The sample records under 850,000 distinct CDR3 sequences, less than 15% being singletons. This sequence originates from a girl aged 2-10 years with congenital amegakaryocytic thrombocytopenia, due to receive a stem cell transplant. Sequencing used PBMCs, obtained before TCRalphabeta/CD19-depleted stem cell transplant. The chain employs TRBV27 and TRBJ2-1; 9 bases match TRBD2. CDR3 in DNA: TGTGCCAGCAGTTTACTAGCGGGATACAATGAGCAGTTCTTC. This sequence encodes CASSLLAGYNEQFF.